This T cell receptor (beta chain) is drawn from a study of control samples from healthy donors and cancer patients. CDR3 length: 15 amino acids. In germline, CDR1 is KGHSH, CDR2 LQKENI. V shed 1 base and J shed 0 bases, with 4 bases lying between them. Clones were read by immunoSEQ multiplex PCR, and TCRdb kept only the in-frame ones, dropping some. Of approximately 92,000 clones in the sample, approximately 93% were seen once. The receptor was isolated from a woman in her thirties in good health. This sequence joins TRBV18 and TRBJ1-6, with D uncertain. The sample was blood. CDR3 nucleotide sequence: TGTGCCAGCTCACCACAGAGCTCCTATAATTCACCCCTCCACTTT. This encodes CASSPQSSYNSPLHF. Based on the CDR3 plus reference TRBV18 and TRBJ1-6, the full variable domain is NAGVMQNPRHLVRRRGQEARLRCSPMKGHSHVYWYRQLPEEGLKFMVYLQKENIIDESGMPKERFSAEFPKEGPSILRIQQVVRGDSAAYFCASSPQSSYNSPLHFGNGTRLTVT.